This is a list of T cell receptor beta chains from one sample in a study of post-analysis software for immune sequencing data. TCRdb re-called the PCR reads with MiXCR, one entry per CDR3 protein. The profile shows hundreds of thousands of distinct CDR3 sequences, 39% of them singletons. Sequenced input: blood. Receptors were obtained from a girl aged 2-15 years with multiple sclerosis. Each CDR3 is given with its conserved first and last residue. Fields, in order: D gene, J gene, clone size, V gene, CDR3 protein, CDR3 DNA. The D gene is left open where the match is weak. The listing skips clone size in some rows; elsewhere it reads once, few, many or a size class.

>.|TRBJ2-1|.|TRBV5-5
CAGSWGDISSYNEQFF
TGTGCCGGCAGCTGGGGAGACATAAGCTCCTACAATGAGCAGTTCTTC
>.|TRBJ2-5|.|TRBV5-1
CASSPGTPKETQYF
TGCGCCAGCAGCCCCGGGACACCTAAAGAGACCCAGTACTTC
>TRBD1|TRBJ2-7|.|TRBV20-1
CSAHPGQTYYEQYF
TGCAGTGCCCATCCGGGACAGACATACTACGAGCAGTACTTC
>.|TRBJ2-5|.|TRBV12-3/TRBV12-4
CASRDQKDQETQYF
TGTGCCAGCAGGGATCAAAAGGATCAAGAGACCCAGTACTTC
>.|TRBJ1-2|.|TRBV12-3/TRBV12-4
CASSLEGFYGYTF
TGTGCCAGCAGTTTAGAGGGGTTTTACGGCTACACCTTC
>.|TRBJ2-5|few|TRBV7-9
CASSPVIRQETQYF
TGTGCCAGCAGCCCAGTGATAAGGCAAGAGACCCAGTACTTC
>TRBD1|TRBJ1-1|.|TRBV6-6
CASSTRDRGSLNTEAFF
TGTGCCAGCAGTACCAGGGACAGGGGATCCCTCAACACTGAAGCTTTCTTT
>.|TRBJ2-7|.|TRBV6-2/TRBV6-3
CASSYSGVPYEQYF
TGTGCCAGCAGTTACTCGGGGGTCCCCTACGAGCAGTACTTC
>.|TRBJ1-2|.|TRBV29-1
CSVEQSNYGYTF
TGCAGCGTTGAGCAGTCTAACTATGGCTACACCTTC
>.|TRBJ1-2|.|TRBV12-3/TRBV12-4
CASTLAGQPSYGYTF
TGTGCCAGCACTTTGGCGGGGCAGCCATCCTATGGCTACACCTTC
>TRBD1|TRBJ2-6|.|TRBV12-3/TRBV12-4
CASSSEWTGSGANVLTF
TGTGCCAGCAGTAGTGAGTGGACAGGCTCTGGGGCCAACGTCCTGACTTTC
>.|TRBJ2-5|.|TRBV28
CASTPMAFQETQYF
TGTGCCAGCACCCCCATGGCTTTCCAAGAGACCCAGTACTTC
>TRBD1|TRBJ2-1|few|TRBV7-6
CASSLVGQGVNEQFF
TGTGCCAGCAGCTTAGTTGGACAGGGGGTGAATGAGCAGTTCTTC
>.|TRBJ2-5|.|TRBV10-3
CAISVGGRSKETQYF
TGTGCCATCAGTGTGGGTGGGCGGTCCAAAGAGACCCAGTACTTC
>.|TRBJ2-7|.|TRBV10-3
CAIRSHRYEQYF
TGTGCCATCAGGAGCCACAGGTACGAGCAGTACTTC
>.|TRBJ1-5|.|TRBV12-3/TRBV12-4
CASSLALGGGQPQHF
TGTGCCAGCAGTTTAGCGCTCGGGGGCGGGCAGCCCCAGCATTTT
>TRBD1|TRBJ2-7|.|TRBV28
CASSLLDRGVYEQYF
TGTGCCAGCAGTTTATTGGACAGGGGAGTCTACGAGCAGTACTTC
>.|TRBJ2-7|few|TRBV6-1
CASSDGGGYEQYF
TGTGCCAGCAGTGATGGGGGCGGCTACGAGCAGTACTTC
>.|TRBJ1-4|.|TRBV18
CASSPGVQTSEKLFF
TGTGCCAGCTCACCGGGCGTGCAAACTAGTGAAAAACTGTTTTTT